The clone carrying this TCR beta chain was found once. Germline-derived CDR1 and CDR2 are LGHDT and YNNKEL (reference sequence). The V gene lost 3 bases and the J gene lost 7 bases, with 6 bases spanning the gap. The CDR3 consists of 11 residues. Allocation to cohorts depended on clinical history reported by the participants. Cohort 3 recovered donors had two negative PCRs, clearance, or symptom resolution. In the source study's methods: Using reference gene primer amplification, nucleated cell counts were estimated. Here immunoSEQ multiplex PCR was the method, and the copy in TCRdb shows in-frame clones only, minus some. The V and J calls and clone size are taken from that table; D and trimming were inferred from the DNA. There are around 380,000 clones in the sample; around 87% occur only once, and about 1.5% lies in the top ten. The data are from a study of blood T cell repertoires in COVID-19. At the level of the study: T cells, B-cell-depleted T cells, or PBMCs supplied cDNA or gDNA.

The TCR comes from a man aged 25 to 45 who had recovered from COVID-19. The V and J genes are TRBV3-1 (or the pseudogene TRBV3-2) and TRBJ1-2, with D perhaps matching TRBD1 (5 bases). Material: PBMCs or T cells enriched from blood (not recorded which). The chain's CDR3 is CASSQGGGYTF. The CDR3 region has the DNA TGTGCCAGCAGCCAGGGGGGTGGCTACACCTTC.